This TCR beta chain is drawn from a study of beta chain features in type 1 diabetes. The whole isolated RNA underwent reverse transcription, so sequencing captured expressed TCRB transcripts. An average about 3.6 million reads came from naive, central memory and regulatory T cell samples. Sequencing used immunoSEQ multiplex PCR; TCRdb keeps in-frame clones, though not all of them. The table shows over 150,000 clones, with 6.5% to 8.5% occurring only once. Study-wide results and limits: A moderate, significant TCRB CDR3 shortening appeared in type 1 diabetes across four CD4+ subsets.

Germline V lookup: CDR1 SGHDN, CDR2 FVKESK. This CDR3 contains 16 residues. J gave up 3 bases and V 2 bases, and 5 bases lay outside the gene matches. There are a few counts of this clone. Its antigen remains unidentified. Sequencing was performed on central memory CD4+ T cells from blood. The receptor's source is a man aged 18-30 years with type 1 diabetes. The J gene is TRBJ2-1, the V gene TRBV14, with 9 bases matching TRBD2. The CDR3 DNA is TGTGCCAGCAGCCAATTAGCGGGAGAGCACTACAATGAGCAGTTCTTC. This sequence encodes CASSQLAGEHYNEQFF.